The 3 T cell receptor beta chains listed next were all sequenced from one sample in a study of naive CD8 T cells in extremely preterm neonates. Preterm samples came from extremely preterm deliveries at roughly 22-29 weeks. TCRdb's table, derived via immunoSEQ multiplex PCR, lists solely in-frame clones and lacks some. The sample holds about a thousand clones; 97% are singletons and the top ten take about 2%. The study's findings and limits: Compared with older groups, preterm CDR3s were shorter, with fewer N additions and less trimming.

What these receptors recognize is not known. The sequenced material came from naive CD8+ T cells from cord blood. These receptors came from a girl who was born preterm.

The chain recombines TRBV7-8 with TRBJ2-6, with 7 bases that match TRBD2. The germline CDR1 and CDR2 sequences are SGHVS and FQNEAQ. J was trimmed by 0 bases and V by 2 bases; bases with no gene match: 4. This CDR3 has 17 residues. CDR3 sequence reads: CASSLLAVFSGANVLTF. CDR3 bases: TGTGCCAGCAGCTTACTAGCGGTCTTCTCTGGGGCCAACGTCCTGACTTTC.

The chain combines TRBV4-1 with TRBJ2-1; D perhaps matches TRBD1 (5 bases). With 1 base removed from V and 0 bases from J, the gap between germline ends came to 7 bases. The V gene's germline CDR1 is MGHRA and CDR2 YSYEKL. The CDR3 sequence is 15 residues long. The CDR3 DNA is TGCGCCAGCAGCCAAGCAGGGATCTCCTACAATGAGCAGTTCTTC. Its protein is CASSQAGISYNEQFF.

The rearrangement uses TRBV4-1 and TRBJ1-1; D is ambiguous. CDR1 is MGHRA, CDR2 YSYEKL, per germline. The CDR3 is 12 residues long. The germline V and J ends were trimmed by 2 bases and 1 base, with 2 bases remaining between them. The CDR3 DNA sequence: TGCGCCAGCAGCCAACAGAACACTGAAGCTTTCTTT. It codes for CASSQQNTEAFF.